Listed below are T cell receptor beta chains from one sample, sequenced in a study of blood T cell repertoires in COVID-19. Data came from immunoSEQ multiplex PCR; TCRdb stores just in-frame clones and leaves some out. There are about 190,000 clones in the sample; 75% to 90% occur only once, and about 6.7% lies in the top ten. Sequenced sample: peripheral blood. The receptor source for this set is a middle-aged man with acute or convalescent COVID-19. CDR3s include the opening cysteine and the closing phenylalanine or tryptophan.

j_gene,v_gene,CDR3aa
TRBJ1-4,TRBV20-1,CSAEGDEKLFF
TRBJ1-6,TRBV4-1,CASSQGAGGQALSPLHF
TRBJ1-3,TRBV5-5,CASSSTTGSGNTIYF
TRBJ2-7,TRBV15,CATSFSGYEQYF
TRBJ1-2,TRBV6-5,CASSYDILTDYGYTF
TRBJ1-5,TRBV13,CASSARGDSNQPQHF
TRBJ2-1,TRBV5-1,CASSLVRGRLNEQFF
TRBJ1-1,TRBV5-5,CASSFVGHDTEAFF
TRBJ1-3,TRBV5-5,CASSRTGTGNTIYF
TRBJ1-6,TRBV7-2,CASSFNRNSPLHF
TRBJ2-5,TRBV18,CASSRGLQETQYF
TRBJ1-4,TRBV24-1,CATSDTRQMNEKLFF
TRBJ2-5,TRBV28,CASSLPSAGGETQYF
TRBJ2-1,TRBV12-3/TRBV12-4,CASSLGGGEQFF
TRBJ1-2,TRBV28,CASSQQGNGYTF
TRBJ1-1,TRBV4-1,CASSQLKGGNTEAFF
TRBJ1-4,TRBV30,CAWSVNRGPREKLFF
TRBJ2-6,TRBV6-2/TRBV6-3,CASSQSSGANVLTF
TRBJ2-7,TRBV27,CASSFAGVRFHEQYF
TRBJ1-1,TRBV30,CAWSVPDRRNTEAFF
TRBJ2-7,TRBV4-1,CASSQAPDSSSYEQYF
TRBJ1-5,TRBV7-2,CASSSGQPAGPQHF
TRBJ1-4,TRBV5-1,CASSFESGEKLFF
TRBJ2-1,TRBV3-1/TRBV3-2,CTSSPLRSYNEQFF